This T cell receptor beta chain was identified during a study of cytomegalovirus exposure and HLA in healthy donors. Whole-study findings and limits: For most TCR beta V segments, an earlier analysis put the productive rate at about 90% or about 30% of the time. Some V segments, including TRBV6-2 and TRBV6-3, were excluded as indistinguishable. Most subjects had HLA-A and HLA-B alleles reportedly predicted accurately by TCR beta sequences.

As regards this clone: Antigen specificity is unknown.

PCR involved 60 Vbeta and 13 Jbeta primers. Repertoires were generated with immunoSEQ multiplex PCR, while TCRdb's copy carries only in-frame clones and drops some. The table lists some 180,000 clones, 78% of them singletons, with approximately 2.9% in the top ten. Trimming took off 7 bases at V and 11 bases at J, with 17 bases between the two ends. CDR1 and CDR2 from the germline V gene are LNHDA and SQIVND (reference sequence). This CDR3 region has 12 residues. This TCR was sampled from a female donor in good health and CMV-seronegative. The sequenced sample consisted of PBMCs. The chain uses TRBV19 and TRBJ1-2; no clear D gene. The CDR3 spells CASTNPAGGYTF. Here the CDR3 DNA reads TGTGCCAGTACCAACCCCGCGGGCGGATACACCTTC.